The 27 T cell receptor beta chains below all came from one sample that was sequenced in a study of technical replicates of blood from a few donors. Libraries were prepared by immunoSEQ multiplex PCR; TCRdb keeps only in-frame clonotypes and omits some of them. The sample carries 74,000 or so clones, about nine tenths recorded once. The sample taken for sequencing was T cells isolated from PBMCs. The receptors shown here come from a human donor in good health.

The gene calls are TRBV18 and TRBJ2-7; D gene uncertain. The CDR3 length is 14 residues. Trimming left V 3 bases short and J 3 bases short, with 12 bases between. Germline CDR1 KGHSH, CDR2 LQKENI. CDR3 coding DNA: TGTGCCAGCTCACCCGCCTCAGTATACTACGAGCAGTACTTC. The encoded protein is CASSPASVYYEQYF.

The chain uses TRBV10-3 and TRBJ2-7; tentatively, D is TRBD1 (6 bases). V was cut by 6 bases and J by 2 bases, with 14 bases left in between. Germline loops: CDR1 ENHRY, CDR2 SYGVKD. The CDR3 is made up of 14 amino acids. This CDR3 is CAIRAMTGTYEQYF. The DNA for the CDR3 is TGTGCCATCAGGGCTATGACAGGAACCTACGAGCAGTACTTC.

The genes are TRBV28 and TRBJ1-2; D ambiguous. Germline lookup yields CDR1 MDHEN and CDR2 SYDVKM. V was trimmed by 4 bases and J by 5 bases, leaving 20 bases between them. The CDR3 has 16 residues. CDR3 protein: CASSSPAAGRRYGYTF. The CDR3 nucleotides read TGTGCCAGCAGTTCCCCTGCGGCGGGCAGGAGGTATGGCTACACCTTC.

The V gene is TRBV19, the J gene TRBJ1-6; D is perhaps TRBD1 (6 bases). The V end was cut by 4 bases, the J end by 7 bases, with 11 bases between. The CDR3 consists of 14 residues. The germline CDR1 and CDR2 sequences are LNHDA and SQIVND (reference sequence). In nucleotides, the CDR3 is TGTGCCAGTAGTAACAGGGCAGACAATTCACCCCTCCACTTT. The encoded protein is CASSNRADNSPLHF.

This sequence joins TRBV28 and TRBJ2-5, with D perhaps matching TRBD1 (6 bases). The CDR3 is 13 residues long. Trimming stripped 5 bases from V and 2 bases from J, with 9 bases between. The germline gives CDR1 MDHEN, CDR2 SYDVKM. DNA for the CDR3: TGTGCCAGCAGTCCGGGACAACAAGAGACCCAGTACTTC. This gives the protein CASSPGQQETQYF.

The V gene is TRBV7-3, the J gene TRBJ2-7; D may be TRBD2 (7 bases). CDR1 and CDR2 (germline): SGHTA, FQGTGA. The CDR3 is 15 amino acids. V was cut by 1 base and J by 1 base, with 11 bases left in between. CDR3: CASSLKGGGSYEQYF. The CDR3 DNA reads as TGTGCCAGCAGCTTAAAGGGGGGAGGGTCCTACGAGCAGTACTTC. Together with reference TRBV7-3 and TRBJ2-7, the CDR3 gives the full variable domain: GAGVSQTPSNKVTEKGKYVELRCDPISGHTALYWYRQSLGQGPEFLIYFQGTGAADDSGLPNDRFFAVRPEGSVSTLKIQRTERGDSAVYLCASSLKGGGSYEQYFGPGTRLTVT.

The CDR3 region is CASTPGRGAASYEQYF. The CDR3, as DNA: TGCGCCAGCACCCCCGGGAGGGGGGCCGCCTCCTACGAGCAGTACTTC. V usage is TRBV5-1 and J usage is TRBJ2-7, with 8 bases that match TRBD2. Unmatched junction bases numbered 11, after V lost 6 bases and J lost 0 bases. The germline V gene encodes CDR1 SGHRS and CDR2 YFSETQ. The length of the CDR3 is 16 residues.

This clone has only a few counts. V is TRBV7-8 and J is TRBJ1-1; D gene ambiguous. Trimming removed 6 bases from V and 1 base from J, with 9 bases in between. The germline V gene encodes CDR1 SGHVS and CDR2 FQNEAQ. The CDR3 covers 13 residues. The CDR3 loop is CASRPRGNTEAFF. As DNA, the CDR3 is TGTGCCAGCAGGCCGCGGGGGAACACTGAAGCTTTCTTT.

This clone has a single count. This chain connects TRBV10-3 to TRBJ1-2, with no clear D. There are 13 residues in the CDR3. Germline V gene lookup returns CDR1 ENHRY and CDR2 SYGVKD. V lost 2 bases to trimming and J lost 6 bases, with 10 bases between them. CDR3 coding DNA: TGTGCCATCAGTGAGATGAGTGGTGATGGCTACACCTTC. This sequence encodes CAISEMSGDGYTF.

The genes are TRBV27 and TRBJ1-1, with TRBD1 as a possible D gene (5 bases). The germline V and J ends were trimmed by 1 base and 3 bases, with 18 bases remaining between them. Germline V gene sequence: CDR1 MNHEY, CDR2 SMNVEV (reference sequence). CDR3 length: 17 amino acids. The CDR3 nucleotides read TGTGCCAGCAGTTTATACGGACAAGGGTATCGCGACACTGAAGCTTTCTTT. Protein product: CASSLYGQGYRDTEAFF.

The CDR3 sequence: CASSLPGGDRGDEQYF. The CDR3 region has the DNA TGTGCCAGCAGCTTGCCGGGCGGGGACAGGGGGGACGAGCAGTACTTC. The gene calls are TRBV5-6 and TRBJ2-7; TRBD1 matches 11 bases. CDR1 and CDR2 from the germline V gene are SGHDT and YYEEEE. V was clipped by 1 base and J by 5 bases; unmatched bases: 8. This CDR3 is built from 16 residues.

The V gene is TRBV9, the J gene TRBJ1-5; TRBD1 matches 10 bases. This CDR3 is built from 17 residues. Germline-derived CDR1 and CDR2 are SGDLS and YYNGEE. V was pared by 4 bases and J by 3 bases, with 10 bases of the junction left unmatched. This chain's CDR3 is CASSPGTGEKANQPQHF. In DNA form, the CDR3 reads TGTGCCAGCAGCCCCGGGACAGGGGAGAAGGCCAATCAGCCCCAGCATTTT. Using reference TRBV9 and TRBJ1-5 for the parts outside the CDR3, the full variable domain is DSGVTQTPKHLITATGQRVTLRCSPRSGDLSVYWYQQSLDQGLQFLIQYYNGEERAKGNILERFSAQQFPDLHSELNLSSLELGDSALYFCASSPGTGEKANQPQHFGDGTRLSIL.

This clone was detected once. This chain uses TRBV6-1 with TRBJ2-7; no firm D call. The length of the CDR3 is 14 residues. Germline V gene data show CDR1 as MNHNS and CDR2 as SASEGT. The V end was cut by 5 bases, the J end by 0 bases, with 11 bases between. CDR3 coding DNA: TGTGCCAGCAGTTCTGGTCCAGGCTCCTACGAGCAGTACTTC. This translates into CASSSGPGSYEQYF.

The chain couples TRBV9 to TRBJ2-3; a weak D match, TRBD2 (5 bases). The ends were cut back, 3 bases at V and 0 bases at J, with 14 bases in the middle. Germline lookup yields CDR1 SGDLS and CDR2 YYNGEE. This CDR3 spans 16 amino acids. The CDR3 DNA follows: TGTGCCAGCAGCGACTTGGACTCACCTAGCACAGATACGCAGTATTTT. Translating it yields CASSDLDSPSTDTQYF.

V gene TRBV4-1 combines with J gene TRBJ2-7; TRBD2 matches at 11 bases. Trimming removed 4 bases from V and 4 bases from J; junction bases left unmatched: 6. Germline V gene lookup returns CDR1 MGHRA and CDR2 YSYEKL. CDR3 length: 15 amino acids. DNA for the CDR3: TGCGCCAGCAGCCTGACTAGCGGGATCGCTTACGAGCAGTACTTC. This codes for CASSLTSGIAYEQYF.

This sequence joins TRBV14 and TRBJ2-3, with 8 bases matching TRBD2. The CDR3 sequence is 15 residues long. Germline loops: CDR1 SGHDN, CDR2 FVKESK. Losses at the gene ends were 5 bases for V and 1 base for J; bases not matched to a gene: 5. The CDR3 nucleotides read TGTGCCAGCAGCGAAATCGGGGGGGGCACAGATACGCAGTATTTT. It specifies CASSEIGGGTDTQYF.

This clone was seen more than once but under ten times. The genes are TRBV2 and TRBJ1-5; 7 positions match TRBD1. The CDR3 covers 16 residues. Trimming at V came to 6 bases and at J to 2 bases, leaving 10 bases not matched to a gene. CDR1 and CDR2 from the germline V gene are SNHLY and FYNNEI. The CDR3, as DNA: TGTGCCAGCAGGGCCCATAGGGGGCAAGGCAATCAGCCCCAGCATTTT. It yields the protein CASRAHRGQGNQPQHF.

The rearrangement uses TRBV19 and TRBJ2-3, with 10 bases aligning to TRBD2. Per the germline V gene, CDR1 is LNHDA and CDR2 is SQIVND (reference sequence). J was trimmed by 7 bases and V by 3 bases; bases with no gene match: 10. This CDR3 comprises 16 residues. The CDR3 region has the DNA TGTGCCAGTAGTATCTCTAGCGGGGGAGAGCTGAATACGCAGTATTTT. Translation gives CASSISSGGELNTQYF.

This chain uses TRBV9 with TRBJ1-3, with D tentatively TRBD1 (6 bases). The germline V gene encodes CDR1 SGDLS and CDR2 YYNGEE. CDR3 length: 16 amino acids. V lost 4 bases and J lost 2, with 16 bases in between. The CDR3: CASSPRTDLPGNTIYF. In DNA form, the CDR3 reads TGTGCCAGCAGCCCGAGGACAGATCTTCCTGGAAACACCATATATTTT.

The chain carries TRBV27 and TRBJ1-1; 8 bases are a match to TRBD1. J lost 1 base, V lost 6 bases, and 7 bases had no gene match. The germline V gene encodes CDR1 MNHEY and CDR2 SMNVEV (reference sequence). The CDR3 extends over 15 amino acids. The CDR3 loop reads CASRNPGGGNTEAFF. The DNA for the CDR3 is TGTGCCAGCAGGAACCCAGGGGGCGGGAACACTGAAGCTTTCTTT.

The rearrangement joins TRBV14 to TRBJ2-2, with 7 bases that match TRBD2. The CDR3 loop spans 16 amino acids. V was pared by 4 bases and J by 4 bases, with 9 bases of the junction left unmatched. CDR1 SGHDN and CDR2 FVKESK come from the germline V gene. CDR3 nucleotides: TGTGCCAGCAGCCCCTCGGGCGGGAGTACCACCGGGGAGCTGTTTTTT. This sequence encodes CASSPSGGSTTGELFF.

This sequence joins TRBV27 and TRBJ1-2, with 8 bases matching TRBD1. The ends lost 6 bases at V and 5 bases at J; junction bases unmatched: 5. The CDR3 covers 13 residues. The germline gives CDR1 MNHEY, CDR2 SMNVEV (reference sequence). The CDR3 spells CASRPGGWYGYTF. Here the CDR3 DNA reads TGTGCCAGCAGACCAGGGGGCTGGTATGGCTACACCTTC.

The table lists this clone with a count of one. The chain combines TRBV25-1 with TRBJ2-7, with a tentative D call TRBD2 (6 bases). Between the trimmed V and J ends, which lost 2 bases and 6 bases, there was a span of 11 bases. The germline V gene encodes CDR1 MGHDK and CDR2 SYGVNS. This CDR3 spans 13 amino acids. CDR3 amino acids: CASSERLGGEQYF. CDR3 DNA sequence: TGTGCCAGCAGTGAAAGACTCGGGGGCGAGCAGTACTTC.

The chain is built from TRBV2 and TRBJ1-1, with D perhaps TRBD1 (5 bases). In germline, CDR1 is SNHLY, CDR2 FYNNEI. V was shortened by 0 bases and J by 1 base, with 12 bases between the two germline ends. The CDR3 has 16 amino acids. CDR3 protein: CASSEATGQGNTEAFF. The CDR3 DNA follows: TGTGCCAGCAGTGAAGCCACAGGTCAAGGGAACACTGAAGCTTTCTTT.

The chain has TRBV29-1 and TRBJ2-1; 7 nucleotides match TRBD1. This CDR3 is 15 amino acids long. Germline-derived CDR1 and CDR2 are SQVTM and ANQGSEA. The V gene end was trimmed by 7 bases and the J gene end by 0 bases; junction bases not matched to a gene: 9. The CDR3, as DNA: TGCAGCGCTCCTGACAGGGCAAGCTCCTACAATGAGCAGTTCTTC. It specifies CSAPDRASSYNEQFF.

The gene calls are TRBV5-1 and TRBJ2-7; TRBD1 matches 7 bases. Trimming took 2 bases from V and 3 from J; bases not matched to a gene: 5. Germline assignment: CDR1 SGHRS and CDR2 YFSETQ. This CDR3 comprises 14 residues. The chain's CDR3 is CASSFDRADYEQYF. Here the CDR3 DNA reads TGCGCCAGCAGCTTCGACAGGGCGGACTACGAGCAGTACTTC.

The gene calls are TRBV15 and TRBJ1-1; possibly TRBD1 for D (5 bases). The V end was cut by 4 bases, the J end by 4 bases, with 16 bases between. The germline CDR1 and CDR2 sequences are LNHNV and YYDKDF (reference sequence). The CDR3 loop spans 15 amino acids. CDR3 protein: CATSKGQGAGTEAFF. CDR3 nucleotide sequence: TGTGCCACCAGCAAAGGCCAGGGCGCTGGCACTGAAGCTTTCTTT.